These T cell receptor beta chains were read from a single sample in a study of cytomegalovirus exposure and HLA in healthy donors. This table comes from immunoSEQ multiplex PCR, and its TCRdb copy is limited to in-frame clones, with some not included. The repertoire holds around 180,000 clones, with approximately 88% as singletons. Source material: PBMCs. The receptors were gathered from a young man in good health and CMV-seropositive. The CDR3 runs from the conserved cysteine through the conserved F or W. Fields, in order: V gene, J gene, D gene, clone size, CDR3 DNA, CDR3 protein. The D gene is left open where the match is weak. Clone size is not always given. Where it is, it says once, few, many or a class for expanded clones.

TRBV5-4	TRBJ1-2	TRBD1	.	TGTGCCAGCAGCGATCCGGACAGGGGTAACTATGGCTACACCTTC	CASSDPDRGNYGYTF
TRBV28	TRBJ1-2	TRBD1	.	TGTGCCAGCCGTACGGGACAGGGGGCTAGGCGCTATGGCTACACCTTC	CASRTGQGARRYGYTF
TRBV7-9	TRBJ2-2	TRBD1	.	TGTGCCAGCAGCTTCGGCCAGGGGGCCACCGGGGAGCTGTTTTTT	CASSFGQGATGELFF
TRBV5-1	TRBJ1-1	.	.	TGCGCCAGCAGCTACAAGAACACTGAAGCTTTCTTT	CASSYKNTEAFF
TRBV4-2	TRBJ2-7	.	.	TGTGCCAGCAGCCAAGGCCGAGATAGTCTCGCCTACGAGCAGTACTTC	CASSQGRDSLAYEQYF
TRBV6-6	TRBJ1-5	TRBD1	few	TGTGCCAGCAGTTACTTAGGACAGGTTGGACAGCCCCAGCATTTT	CASSYLGQVGQPQHF
TRBV30	TRBJ1-4	.	.	TGTGCCTGGAGTCTCTCAGTAAATGAAAAACTGTTTTTT	CAWSLSVNEKLFF
TRBV5-1	TRBJ2-5	.	.	TGCGCCAGCAGCCCGGCGGGGGCCACCGAGACCCAGTACTTC	CASSPAGATETQYF
TRBV5-1	TRBJ2-3	TRBD1	.	TGCGCCAGCAGCTTGGGGACAGGACCTAGCACAGATACGCAGTATTTT	CASSLGTGPSTDTQYF
TRBV5-1	TRBJ2-1	.	.	TGCGCCAGCAGGGTGGGGGCTCTCTATGAGCAGTTCTTC	CASRVGALYEQFF
TRBV7-2	TRBJ2-1	TRBD2	.	TGTGCCAGCAGCTTAGGGGGAGGGCCGAATGAGCAGTTCTTC	CASSLGGGPNEQFF
TRBV4-2	TRBJ2-3	.	.	TGTGCCAGCAGCCAGGAGTCGGCAGATACGCAGTATTTT	CASSQESADTQYF
TRBV7-2	TRBJ2-7	.	few	TGTGCCAGCAGCCTTAGCATTACCTACGAGCAGTACTTC	CASSLSITYEQYF
TRBV27	TRBJ2-2	TRBD1	.	TGTGCCAGCAGTTTGTTCAGGGGGCTCACCGGGGAGCTGTTTTTT	CASSLFRGLTGELFF
TRBV19	TRBJ2-1	TRBD1	.	TGTGCCAGTAGTATGGGACAGGGGTACAATGAGCAGTTCTTC	CASSMGQGYNEQFF
TRBV27	TRBJ2-3	TRBD2	.	TGTGCCAGCAGTTCCCGGGACGCCGGGACTAGCGGGACAATCACAGATACGCAGTATTTT	CASSSRDAGTSGTITDTQYF
TRBV5-6	TRBJ2-7	TRBD1	.	TGTGCCAGCAGCTTGGGGACAGGAGACGAGCAGTACTTC	CASSLGTGDEQYF
TRBV19	TRBJ2-2	TRBD2	.	TGTGCCAGTAAGCGGGAGGGCCCTCGGGGGGAGCTGTTTTTT	CASKREGPRGELFF
TRBV15	TRBJ2-7	TRBD2	.	TGTGCCACCAGCAGAGTGGTTTTGGGGGGGAGGGTTCGCTACGAGCAGTACTTC	CATSRVVLGGRVRYEQYF
TRBV5-1	TRBJ2-1	.	.	TGCGCCAGCAGCTTGGATACTAGAACGGGCGAGCAGTTCTTC	CASSLDTRTGEQFF
TRBV9	TRBJ2-7	.	.	TGTGCCAGCCGGGGGAACTCCTACGAGCAGTACTTC	CASRGNSYEQYF
TRBV4-1	TRBJ1-4	.	.	TGCGCCAGCAGCCAAGAAGAGGGGGTCTTAGAAAAACTGTTTTTT	CASSQEEGVLEKLFF
TRBV27	TRBJ2-7	TRBD1	.	TGTGCCAGCAGTTTAGGGGACAGGGTTTACGAGCAGTACTTC	CASSLGDRVYEQYF
TRBV4-2	TRBJ2-7	.	.	TGTGCCAGCAGCCAGACGGACGGGACCTACGAGCAGTACTTC	CASSQTDGTYEQYF
TRBV4-3	TRBJ2-7	.	.	TGCGCCAGCAGCCAAGACGCTCTCGGGATCTCCTACGAGCAGTACTTC	CASSQDALGISYEQYF
TRBV29-1	TRBJ2-1	TRBD2	few	TGCAGCGCTGAGGGACTAGCGGATTACAATGAGCAGTTCTTC	CSAEGLADYNEQFF
TRBV25-1	TRBJ1-2	.	.	TGTGCCAGCAGTGAATTATACCCGGAACTATTGGGGAGCTATGGCTACACCTTC	CASSELYPELLGSYGYTF
TRBV7-9	TRBJ2-7	.	.	TGTGCCAGCAGCTATGGAGCTGACGAGCAGTACTTC	CASSYGADEQYF